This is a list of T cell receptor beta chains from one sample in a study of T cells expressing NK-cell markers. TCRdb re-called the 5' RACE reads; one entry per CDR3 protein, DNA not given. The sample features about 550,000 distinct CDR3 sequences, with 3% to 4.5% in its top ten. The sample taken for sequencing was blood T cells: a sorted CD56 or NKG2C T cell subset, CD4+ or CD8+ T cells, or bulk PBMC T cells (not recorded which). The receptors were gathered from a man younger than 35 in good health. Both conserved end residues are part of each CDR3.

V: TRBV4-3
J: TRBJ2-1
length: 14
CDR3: CASSQEASRGEQFF

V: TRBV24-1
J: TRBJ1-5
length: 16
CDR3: CATSDLGQGSNQPQHF

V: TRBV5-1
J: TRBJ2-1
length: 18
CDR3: CASSLAHLTRSSYNEQFF

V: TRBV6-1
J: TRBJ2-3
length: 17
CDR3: CASKTPLRDRFTDTQYF

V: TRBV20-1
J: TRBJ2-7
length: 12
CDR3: CSVGTHFGEQYF

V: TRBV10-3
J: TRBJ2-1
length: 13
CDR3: CAIRMTSAETQFF

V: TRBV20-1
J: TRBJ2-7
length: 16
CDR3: CSGRGADSGSWYEQYF

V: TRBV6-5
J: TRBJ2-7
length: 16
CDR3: CASSSEGTGWAYEQYF

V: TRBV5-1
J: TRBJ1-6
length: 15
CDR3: CASSLVRVDLSPLHF

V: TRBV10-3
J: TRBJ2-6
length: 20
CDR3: CAISESFATSGHSGANVLTF

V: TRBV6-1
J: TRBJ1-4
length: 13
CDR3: CASRGDRGEKLFF

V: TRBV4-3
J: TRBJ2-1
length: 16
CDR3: CASSQGWLGNYNEQFF

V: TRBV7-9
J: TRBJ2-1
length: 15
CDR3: CASSLIGGTYNEQFF

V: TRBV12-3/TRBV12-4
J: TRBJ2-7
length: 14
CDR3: CASSLRLAGAVQYF

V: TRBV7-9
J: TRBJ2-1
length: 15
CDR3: CASSPGHGAGDEQFF

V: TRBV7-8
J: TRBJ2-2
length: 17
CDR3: CASSLGSVGSGTGELFF

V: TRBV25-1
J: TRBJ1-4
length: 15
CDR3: CASSEYKGGGEKLFF

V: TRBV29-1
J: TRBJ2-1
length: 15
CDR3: CSVESLFRDRYEQFF

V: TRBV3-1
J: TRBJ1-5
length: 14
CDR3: CASSQDGGRQPQHF

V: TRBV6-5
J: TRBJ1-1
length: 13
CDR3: CASNQPGTGEAFF

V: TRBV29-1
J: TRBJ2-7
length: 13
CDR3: CSVEFGSSYEQYF

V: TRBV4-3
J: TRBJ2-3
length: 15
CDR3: CASSQVGLETATQYF

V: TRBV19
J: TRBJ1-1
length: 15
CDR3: CARTPFTTLNTEAFF

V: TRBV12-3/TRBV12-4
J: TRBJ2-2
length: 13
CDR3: CASSLAEPRRLFF

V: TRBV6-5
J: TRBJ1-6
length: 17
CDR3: CASSYSRTGSYNSPLHF

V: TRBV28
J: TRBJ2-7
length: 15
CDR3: CASSTGGNADHEQYF

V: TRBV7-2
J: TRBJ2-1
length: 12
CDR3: CASSARLAEQFF

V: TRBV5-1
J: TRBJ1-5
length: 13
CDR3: CASSAFGDQPQHF

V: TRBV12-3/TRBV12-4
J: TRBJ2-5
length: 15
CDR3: CASSLNRTPGETQYF

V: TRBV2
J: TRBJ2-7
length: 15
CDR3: CASSEGTGFGYEQYF

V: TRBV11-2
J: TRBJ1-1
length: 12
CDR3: CAVGGLNTEAFF

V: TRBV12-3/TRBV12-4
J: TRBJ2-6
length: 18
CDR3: CASSGGGLLFSGANVLTF

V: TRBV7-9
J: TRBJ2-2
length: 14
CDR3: CAIRVGTGSGELFF

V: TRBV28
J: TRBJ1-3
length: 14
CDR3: CASSLADTGNTIYF

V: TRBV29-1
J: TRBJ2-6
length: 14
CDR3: CSVAAETGANVLTF

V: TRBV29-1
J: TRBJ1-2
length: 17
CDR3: CSVEESPLREEEYGYTF

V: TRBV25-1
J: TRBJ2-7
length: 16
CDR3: CASSSLPGQGGYEQYF

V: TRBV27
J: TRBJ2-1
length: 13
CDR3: CASSPILESEQFF

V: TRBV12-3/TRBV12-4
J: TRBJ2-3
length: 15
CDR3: CASSLPDRAVDTQYF

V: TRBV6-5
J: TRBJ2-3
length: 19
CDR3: CASSYSGASGRALGDTQYF

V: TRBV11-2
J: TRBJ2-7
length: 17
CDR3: CASSLEIRDRGLAEQYF

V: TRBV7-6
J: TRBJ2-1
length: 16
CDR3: CASSSILGLEYNEQFF

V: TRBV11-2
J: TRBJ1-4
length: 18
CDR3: CASSPRARGELGAVKLFF

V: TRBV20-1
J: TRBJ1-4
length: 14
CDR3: CSAKLRFFHEKLFF

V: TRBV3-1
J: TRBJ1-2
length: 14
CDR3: CASSQQGALERYTF

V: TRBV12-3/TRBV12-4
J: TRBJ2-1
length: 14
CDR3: CASSQGGVSNEQFF